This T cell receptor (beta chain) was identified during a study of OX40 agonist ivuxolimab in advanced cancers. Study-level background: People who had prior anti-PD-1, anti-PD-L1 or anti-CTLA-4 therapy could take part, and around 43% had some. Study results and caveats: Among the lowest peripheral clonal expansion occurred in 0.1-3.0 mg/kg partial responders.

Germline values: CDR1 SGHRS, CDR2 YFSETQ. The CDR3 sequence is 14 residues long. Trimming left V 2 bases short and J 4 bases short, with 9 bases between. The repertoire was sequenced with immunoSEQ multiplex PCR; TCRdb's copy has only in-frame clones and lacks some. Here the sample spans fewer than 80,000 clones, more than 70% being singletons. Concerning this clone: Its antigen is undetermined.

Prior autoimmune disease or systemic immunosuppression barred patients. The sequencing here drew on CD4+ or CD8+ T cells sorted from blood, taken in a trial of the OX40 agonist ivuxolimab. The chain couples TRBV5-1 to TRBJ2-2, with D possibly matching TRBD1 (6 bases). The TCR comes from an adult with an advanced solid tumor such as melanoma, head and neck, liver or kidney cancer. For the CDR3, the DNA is TGCGCCAGCAGCTTATCCAGGGGCACCGGGGAGCTGTTTTTT. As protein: CASSLSRGTGELFF.